This is a list of T cell receptor beta chains from one sample in a study of blood T cell repertoires in COVID-19. The repertoire was sequenced with immunoSEQ multiplex PCR; TCRdb's copy has only in-frame clones and lacks some. This table holds 380,000 or so clones, 81% found once. Material: peripheral blood. The origin of the receptors is a human donor with acute or convalescent COVID-19. The donor label of this sample is uncertain. Both conserved end residues are part of each CDR3. Fields, in order: clone size, J gene, V gene, D gene, CDR3 DNA, CDR3 protein. D genes are given only for firm matches. Only some rows state a clone size, as once, few, many or a class for expanded clones.

>once|TRBJ1-4|TRBV5-8|-
TGTGCCAGCAGGCGGCGGGGGCGGGTATCAACTAATGAAAAACTGTTTTTT
CASRRRGRVSTNEKLFF
>-|TRBJ1-1|TRBV12-3/TRBV12-4|-
TGTGCCAGCAGTTTAAAGCGGAACACTGAAGCTTTCTTT
CASSLKRNTEAFF
>once|TRBJ2-7|TRBV6-4|TRBD2
TGTGCCAACCCTGAGCGGGAACGGCACGAGCAGTACTTC
CANPERERHEQYF
>-|TRBJ1-1|TRBV6-1|-
TGTGCCAGCAGTGAACGGTACACTGAAGCTTTCTTT
CASSERYTEAFF
>-|TRBJ1-2|TRBV5-6|TRBD1
TGTGCCAGCAGCTTGGCCGGGGGGACAGGGCAATATGGCTACACCTTC
CASSLAGGTGQYGYTF
>-|TRBJ1-1|TRBV2|-
TGTGCCAGCAGTGAAGTGCGGCAGGGTGAAGCTTTCTTT
CASSEVRQGEAFF
>-|TRBJ1-1|TRBV5-1|TRBD1
TGCGCCAGCAGCCCGGGCCCAGGGACAGCGAACACTGAAGCTTTCTTT
CASSPGPGTANTEAFF
>few|TRBJ1-1|TRBV5-1|-
TGCGCCAGCAGCTTGGGCTCAGGGAACACTGAAGCTTTCTTT
CASSLGSGNTEAFF
>-|TRBJ1-1|TRBV6-6|-
TGTGCCAGCAGTTACTCACAGGGATTTATGAACACTGAAGCTTTCTTT
CASSYSQGFMNTEAFF
>-|TRBJ1-3|TRBV11-2|-
TGTGCCAGCAGCTTCCTTGGATGGGCCCGCTCTGGAAACACCATATATTTT
CASSFLGWARSGNTIYF
>-|TRBJ2-3|TRBV11-3|-
TGTGCCAGCAGCTTAGGAGGGGGTTGGGGGTCAGATACGCAGTATTTT
CASSLGGGWGSDTQYF
>-|TRBJ1-1|TRBV4-2|TRBD1
TGTGCCAGCAGCCAAGAAGGTGCAGGGGGCACTGAAGCTTTCTTT
CASSQEGAGGTEAFF
>-|TRBJ2-7|TRBV9|TRBD2
TGTGCCAGCAGCGTAGCCACGGGAGGTAGCCCCTACGAGCAGTACTTC
CASSVATGGSPYEQYF
>-|TRBJ1-2|TRBV7-6|-
TGTGCCAGCTATTTAGGGGAGGATGGCTACACCTTC
CASYLGEDGYTF
>-|TRBJ1-3|TRBV4-1|-
TGCGCCAGCAGCCAGTCCGACAGTTTTTCTGGAAACACCATATATTTT
CASSQSDSFSGNTIYF
>once|TRBJ2-7|TRBV2|-
TGTGCCAGCAGGGGGGGACCCCGAGACGAGCAGTACTTC
CASRGGPRDEQYF